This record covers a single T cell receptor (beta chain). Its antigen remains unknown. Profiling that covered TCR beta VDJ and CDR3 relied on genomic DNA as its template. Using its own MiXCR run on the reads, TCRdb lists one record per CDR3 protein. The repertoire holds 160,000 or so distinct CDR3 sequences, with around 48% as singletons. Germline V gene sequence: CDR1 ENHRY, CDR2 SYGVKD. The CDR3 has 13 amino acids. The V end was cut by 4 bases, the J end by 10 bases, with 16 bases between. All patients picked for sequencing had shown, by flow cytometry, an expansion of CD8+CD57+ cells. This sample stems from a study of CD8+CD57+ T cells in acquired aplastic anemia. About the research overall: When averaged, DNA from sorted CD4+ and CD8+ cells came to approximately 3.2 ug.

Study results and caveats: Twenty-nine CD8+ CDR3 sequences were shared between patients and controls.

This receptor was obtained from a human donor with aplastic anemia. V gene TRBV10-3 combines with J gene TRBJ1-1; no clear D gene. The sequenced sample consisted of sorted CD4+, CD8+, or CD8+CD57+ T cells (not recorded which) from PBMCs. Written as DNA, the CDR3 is TGTGCCATCAGTGTAATCCAAGCGTCTGGAGCTTTCTTT. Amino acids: CAISVIQASGAFF.